The rows below give T cell receptor beta chains drawn from one sample of a study of human thymus T cells. Sequencing used immunoSEQ multiplex PCR; TCRdb keeps in-frame clones, though not all of them. The data show around 70,000 clones, with 85% to 95% seen just once and 0.03% to 0.035% held by the top ten. Sequenced sample: thymus tissue. Every receptor here comes from a girl less than two years old with a congenital heart defect but otherwise immunologically healthy. CDR3s include the opening cysteine and the closing phenylalanine or tryptophan. A D gene is named only where the DNA matches it firmly. Not every row has a clone size; where given, it reads once, few, many or a size class.

V	size	J	D	DNA	CDR3
TRBV14	-	TRBJ1-1	-	TGTGCCAGCAGCCAAGGGCCGCTGAACACTGAAGCTTTCTTT	CASSQGPLNTEAFF
TRBV27	once	TRBJ1-4	-	TGTGCCAGCAGTTTTTCATTGGGTGAAAAACTGTTTTTT	CASSFSLGEKLFF
TRBV28	-	TRBJ2-5	-	TGTGCCAGCAGTTTAGGTAGGGGCCAAGAGACCCAGTACTTC	CASSLGRGQETQYF
TRBV9	-	TRBJ2-5	-	TGTGCCAGCAGCCACGGAGACGGGGGCAGGGAGACCCAGTACTTC	CASSHGDGGRETQYF
TRBV7-9	-	TRBJ2-2	TRBD2	TGTGCCAGCAGTCCGACGACTCGCGGGAGAGCCATCGGGGAGCTGTTTTTT	CASSPTTRGRAIGELFF
TRBV6-5	-	TRBJ2-2	-	TGTGCCAGCAGTTACCTAGCGAACACCGGGGAGCTGTTTTTT	CASSYLANTGELFF
TRBV28	-	TRBJ2-2	-	-	CASRTRRAGELFF
TRBV7-4	-	TRBJ1-2	-	TGTGCCAGCAGCCTAGCGGACGGTGTCTATGGCTACACCTTC	CASSLADGVYGYTF
TRBV19	-	TRBJ2-5	TRBD1	TGTGCCAGTAGTAGGGGCTCCGGGACAGATCAGCAGTGGGCCCAGTACTTC	CASSRGSGTDQQWAQYF
TRBV19	-	TRBJ1-1	-	TGTGCCAGTAGGACTGTGACGAACACTGAAGCTTTCTTT	CASRTVTNTEAFF
TRBV19	once	TRBJ1-2	TRBD1	TGTGCCAGTAGGTCCGGGACAGGGGGTAACTATGGCTACACCTTC	CASRSGTGGNYGYTF
TRBV25-1	-	TRBJ2-7	TRBD1	TGTGCCAGCAGTGAACAAAGGGCAGGGGGCGATCGAAACTACGAGCAGTACTTC	CASSEQRAGGDRNYEQYF
TRBV28	-	TRBJ2-7	-	TGTGCCAGCAGCTGGGGCCCGCGGGAGCAGTACTTC	CASSWGPREQYF
TRBV4-3	-	TRBJ2-7	-	TGCGCCAGCAGCCGAATCAGGTGCGCTCAAGACGAGCAGTACTTC	CASSRIRCAQDEQYF
TRBV4-1	-	TRBJ1-3	-	TGCGCCAGCAGCCAAGATCCTAGCTCTGGAAACACCATATATTTT	CASSQDPSSGNTIYF
TRBV14	-	TRBJ1-1	TRBD1	TGTGCCAGCAGCCAAGAGCGGACAGGGCTCCCTGAAGCTTTCTTT	CASSQERTGLPEAFF
TRBV9	-	TRBJ2-3	TRBD2	TGTGCCAGCAGCGTAGTGGCGGGAGCGATAGATACGCAGTATTTT	CASSVVAGAIDTQYF
TRBV4-1	-	TRBJ2-5	-	TGCGCCAGCAGCGGCGAAGAGTACCAAGAGACCCAGTACTTC	CASSGEEYQETQYF